This TCR beta chain is drawn from a study of neurological immune-mediated disorders (dated by TCRdb to between 2017 and 2020). As for the study more broadly: Among the 34 multiple sclerosis patients, relapsing-remitting MS was present in approximately 31 and secondary progressive MS was present in 3. Peripheral blood TCR-beta repertoires from patients with HTLV-I-associated myelopathy (HAM/TSP), patients with multiple sclerosis, and healthy controls were compared in the study using UMI-based sequencing. Longitudinal samples, technical triplicates and paired sorted CD4+ and CD8+ T-cell subsets, alongside PBMC samples, were included among the approximately 110 TCR-beta libraries. Longitudinal HAM/TSP and healthy donors were sampled at 3 time-points each (about 3-40 month intervals). The cohort included 60 to 70 subjects: some 14 with HAM/TSP, approximately 35 with multiple sclerosis, and approximately 20 healthy controls.

This clonotype was observed many times. No antigen is known for it. No per-base quality is available; no much larger clone lies one base away. cDNA was synthesized by template-switch 5'RACE using a primer with a 10-nucleotide random unique molecular identifier that tagged each TCR transcript. Every sequencing run covered 15-18 subjects and yielded more than 160 million TCR-beta sequences. The RNeasy kit was used to extract total RNA. Using the KAPA Real-time Library Amplification kit, TCR-beta VDJ regions were amplified with primers for the TCR constant region and the 5'RACE anchor. A first PCR added sample indexes and Illumina adaptors, and a second PCR then raised library yield. After Ampure bead purification, the TCR product of roughly 650 bp was size-selected on a 2% E-gel SizeSelection system. Before pooling, library quality was checked on a Bioanalyzer, concentration was measured with Qubit, and libraries were quantified with the Kapa Library Quantification kit. Libraries were sequenced paired-end 2 x 150 bp on an Illumina HiSeq 2500. To increase sequence diversity, roughly 24-32% phiX was spiked into each library pool. The original methods were these. Quality-filtered reads were processed with the UMI-based MiGEC pipeline, and over 80% of raw TCR sequences were removed by the MiGEC pipeline during error correction. IMGT germline references were used for aligning VDJ genes, and each clonotype was defined as a unique CDR3 amino acid sequence together with its V-J genes. VDJtools evaluated clonal expansion, Shannon diversity and CDR3 relatedness (CalcPairwiseDistances, ClusterSamples); CLCbio workbench built phylogenetic trees. A clone was classed as expanded if it had 8 or more unique UMIs, a cutoff based on coefficient-of-variation modelling across technical triplicates. TCRdb reanalyzed the raw reads on its own, using fastp at Q25 for trimming and MiXCR for clone calling, and kept in-frame beta chains. Every CDR3 protein is listed once, alongside the most common genes and DNA of its rows. TCRdb's processing, not the authors' own work, is the source of the V and J calls. In all, the sample holds about 80,000 distinct CDR3 sequences, and nearly 6% of those were seen once. The ten largest account for 7.9% of the sample.

The germline V gene provides CDR1 SNHLY and CDR2 FYNNEI. There are 13 amino acids in the CDR3, from cysteine to phenylalanine inclusive. Only the CDR3 DNA stays, 39 bases, in frame from base 1. V sheds 7 bases and J sheds 0 bases, leaving 6 bases between their ends. What the time point label conveys for this sample: longitudinal time-point 2. Unsorted PBMC libraries were generated from 2 million PBMCs stored in RNAlater at -80 °C until RNA extraction. The multiple sclerosis patients were enrolled in a US clinical protocol that used magnetic resonance imaging to evaluate disease progression. PBMCs were separated from peripheral blood using Ficoll-Hypaque density gradient centrifugation and then cryopreserved in liquid nitrogen. Results and caveats for the whole study, not just this receptor: Phylogenetic analysis grouped repertoires from 18 of 34 MS patients into a cluster of related CDR3 sequences, suggesting a possible repertoire-level signature. TCR clonal expansion was highest in HAM/TSP patients and lowest in MS patients, with MS patients falling below even healthy controls. Expanded clones from different subjects shared no identical CDR3 amino acid sequences, which suggests that TCR-beta repertoires were private in all groups. No clinical or MRI features were associated with the MS cluster, and the authors said that larger cohorts are needed.

This clonotype originated in a woman in her sixties or seventies with multiple sclerosis. The chain is made from TRBV2 and TRBJ2-2, with no confidently assigned D gene. The sequencing sample was made of PBMCs. The DNA sequence follows: TGTGCCAGCAAAGTGACGAACACCGGGGAGCTGTTTTTT. Protein translation: CASKVTNTGELFF.